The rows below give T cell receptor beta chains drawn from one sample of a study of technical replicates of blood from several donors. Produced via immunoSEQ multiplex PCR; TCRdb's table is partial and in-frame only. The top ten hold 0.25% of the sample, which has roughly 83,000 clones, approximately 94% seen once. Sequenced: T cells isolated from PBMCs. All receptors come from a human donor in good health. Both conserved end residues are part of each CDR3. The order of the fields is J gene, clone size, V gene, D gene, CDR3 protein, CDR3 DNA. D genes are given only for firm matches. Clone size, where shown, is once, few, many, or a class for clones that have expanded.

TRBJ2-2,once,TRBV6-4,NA,CASSQGSTGELFF,TGTGCCAGCAGTCAGGGGAGCACCGGGGAGCTGTTTTTT
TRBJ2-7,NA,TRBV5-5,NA,CASSLGPAGEQYF,TGTGCCAGCAGCTTAGGGCCGGCGGGCGAGCAGTACTTC
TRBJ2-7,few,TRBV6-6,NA,CASSQGQPGPYEQYF,TGTGCCAGCAGCCAAGGACAGCCTGGACCTTACGAGCAGTACTTC
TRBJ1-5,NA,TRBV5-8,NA,CASSIEPDNQPQHF,TGTGCCAGCAGCATAGAACCCGACAATCAGCCCCAGCATTTT
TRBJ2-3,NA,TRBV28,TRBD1,CASSNGQDSTDTQYF,TGTGCCAGCAGCAATGGACAGGATAGCACAGATACGCAGTATTTT
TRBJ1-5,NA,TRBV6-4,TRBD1,CASSEPRQGNNQPQHF,TGTGCCAGCAGTGAGCCTCGACAGGGGAACAATCAGCCCCAGCATTTT
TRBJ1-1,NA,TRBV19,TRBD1,CASSPGTGPNTEAFF,TGTGCCTCCTCCCCCGGGACAGGCCCGAACACTGAAGCTTTCTTT
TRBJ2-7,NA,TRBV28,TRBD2,CASSQAGGVYEQYF,TGTGCCAGCAGCCAAGCGGGAGGGGTATACGAGCAGTACTTC
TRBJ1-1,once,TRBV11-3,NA,CASSLNLIGGTEAFF,TGTGCCAGCAGCTTAAATCTAATAGGGGGCACTGAAGCTTTCTTT
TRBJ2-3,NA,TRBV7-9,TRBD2,CASSWGLAADTQYF,TGTGCCAGCAGCTGGGGACTAGCAGCAGATACGCAGTATTTT
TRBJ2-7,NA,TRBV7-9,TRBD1,CASSPPGQSSEQYF,TGTGCCAGCAGCCCCCCGGGACAGTCCAGCGAGCAGTACTTC
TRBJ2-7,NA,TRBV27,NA,CASSLSSAPYEQYF,TGTGCCAGCAGTTTATCTAGCGCCCCCTACGAGCAGTACTTC
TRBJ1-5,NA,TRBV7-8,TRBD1,CASSLAPDRALNQPQHF,TGTGCCAGCAGCTTAGCCCCGGACAGGGCCCTCAATCAGCCCCAGCATTTT
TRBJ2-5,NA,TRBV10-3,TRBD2,CAIRGTSGDLQETQYF,TGTGCCATCAGGGGGACTAGCGGAGACCTTCAAGAGACCCAGTACTTC
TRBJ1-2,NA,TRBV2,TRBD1,CARRTGEYGYTF,TGTGCCAGGAGGACAGGAGAGTATGGCTACACCTTC
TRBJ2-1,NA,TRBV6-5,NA,CASIPPGGKQFF,TGTGCCAGCATTCCCCCCGGGGGAAAACAGTTCTTC
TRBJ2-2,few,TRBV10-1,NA,CASRPSYTGELFF,TGCGCCAGCAGGCCCAGTTACACCGGGGAGCTGTTTTTT
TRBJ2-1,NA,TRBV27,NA,CASSSQPSSYNEQFF,TGTGCCAGCAGTTCACAGCCGAGCTCCTACAATGAGCAGTTCTTC
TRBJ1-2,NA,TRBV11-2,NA,CASSISTGRGYGYTF,TGTGCCAGCAGTATTTCTACAGGGAGGGGCTATGGCTACACCTTC
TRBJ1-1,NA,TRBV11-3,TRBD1,CASSSHRDREGNTEAFF,TGTGCCAGCAGCTCCCACCGGGACAGGGAGGGGAACACTGAAGCTTTCTTT
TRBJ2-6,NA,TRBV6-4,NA,CASSDERGGANVLTF,TGTGCCAGCAGTGACGAACGGGGGGGGGCCAACGTCCTGACTTTC
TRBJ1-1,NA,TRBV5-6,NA,CASSLVTGDTEAFF,TGTGCCAGCAGCTTGGTGACAGGAGACACTGAAGCTTTCTTT
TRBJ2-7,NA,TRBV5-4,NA,CASSLKQSEREQYF,TGTGCCAGCAGCTTGAAACAGTCAGAAAGGGAGCAGTACTTC
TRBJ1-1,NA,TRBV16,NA,CASSAGVFGAGTEAFF,TGTGCCAGCAGCGCCGGGGTGTTTGGCGCGGGCACTGAAGCTTTCTTT
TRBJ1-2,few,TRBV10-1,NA,CASSPNGQPEQGYTF,TGCGCCAGCAGTCCTAATGGACAGCCCGAGCAAGGCTACACCTTC
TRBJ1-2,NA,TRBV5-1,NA,CASSSVGGASYGYTF,TGCGCCAGCAGTTCGGTGGGGGGGGCGAGCTATGGCTACACCTTC
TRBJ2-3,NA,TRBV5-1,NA,CASSLVLGVLERDTQYF,TGCGCCAGCAGCTTGGTGTTAGGGGTTCTGGAGCGAGATACGCAGTATTTT
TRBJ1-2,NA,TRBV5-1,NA,CASSSGTGKTGSYTF,TGCGCCAGCAGCTCCGGAACAGGGAAGACGGGTAGCTACACCTTC
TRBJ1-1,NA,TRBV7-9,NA,CASSFAPGESKNTEAFF,TGTGCCAGCAGCTTCGCACCAGGGGAATCTAAGAACACTGAAGCTTTCTTT
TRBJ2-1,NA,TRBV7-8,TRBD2,CASSLARISWGLSLSSYNEQFF,TGTGCCAGCAGCTTAGCGCGTATATCGTGGGGACTATCCTTGAGCTCCTACAATGAGCAGTTCTTC
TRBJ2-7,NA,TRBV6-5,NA,CASSEQGYEQYF,TGTGCCAGCAGTGAACAGGGCTACGAGCAGTACTTC
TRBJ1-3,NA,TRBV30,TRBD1,CALQIPGQGNTIYF,TGTGCCTTGCAAATCCCGGGACAGGGAAACACCATATATTTT
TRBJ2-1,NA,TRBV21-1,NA,CASSGQSLAYNEQFF,TGTGCCAGCAGCGGACAGTCCCTAGCCTACAATGAGCAGTTCTTC
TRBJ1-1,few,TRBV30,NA,CAWSVPGYAEAFF,TGTGCCTGGAGTGTACCCGGGTACGCTGAAGCTTTCTTT
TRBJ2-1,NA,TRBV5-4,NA,CASSSGGPYNEQFF,TGTGCCAGCAGCTCCGGGGGGCCTTACAATGAGCAGTTCTTC
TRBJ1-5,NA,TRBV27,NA,CASTRDPAGNQPQHF,TGTGCCAGCACTCGTGACCCCGCGGGAAATCAGCCCCAGCATTTT
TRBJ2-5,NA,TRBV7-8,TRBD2,CASSLAGTSRKTQYF,TGTGCCAGCAGCTTAGCAGGGACTAGCAGAAAGACCCAGTACTTC
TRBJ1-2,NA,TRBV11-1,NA,CASSLDDSSYGYTF,TGTGCCAGCAGCTTGGACGACAGCTCCTATGGCTACACCTTC
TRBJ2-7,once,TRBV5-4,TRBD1,CASSKGQGVYEQYF,TGTGCCAGCAGCAAGGGACAGGGGGTTTACGAGCAGTACTTC
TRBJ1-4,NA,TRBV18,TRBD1,CASSPPTGQGEHEKLFF,TGTGCCAGCTCACCACCGACGGGACAGGGGGAGCATGAAAAACTGTTTTTT
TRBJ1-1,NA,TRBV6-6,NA,CASILGEIPTAEAFF,NA
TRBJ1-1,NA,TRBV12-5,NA,CASATSGDTEAFF,TGTGCTAGTGCCACATCGGGAGACACTGAAGCTTTCTTT
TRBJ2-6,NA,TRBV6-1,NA,CASSARRIAFDWANVLTF,TGTGCCAGCAGTGCCCGGAGGATAGCATTTGACTGGGCCAACGTCCTGACTTTC
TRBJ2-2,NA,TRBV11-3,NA,CASSEGVRTNTGELFF,TGTGCCAGCAGCGAGGGGGTCAGGACAAACACCGGGGAGCTGTTTTTT
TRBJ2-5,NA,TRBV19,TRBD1,CASSVRTGGTSSQYF,TGTGCCAGTAGTGTCCGGACAGGGGGTACATCGTCCCAGTACTTC
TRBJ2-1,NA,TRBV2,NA,CASSERGRGSEQFF,TGTGCCAGCAGTGAAAGGGGGCGGGGAAGTGAGCAGTTCTTC
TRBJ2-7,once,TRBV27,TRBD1,CASSWGTGVTEQYF,TGTGCCAGCAGTTGGGGGACAGGGGTGACCGAGCAGTACTTC
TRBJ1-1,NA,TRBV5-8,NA,CASSLTRVEAFF,TGTGCCAGCAGCTTGACCAGGGTTGAAGCTTTCTTT
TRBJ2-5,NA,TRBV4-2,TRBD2,CASSQLLAGALGVTQYF,TGTGCCAGCAGCCAGTTATTAGCGGGGGCCCTTGGGGTGACCCAGTACTTC
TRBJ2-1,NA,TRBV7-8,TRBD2,CASSPWTSGRAGSVPEQFF,TGTGCCAGCAGCCCCTGGACTAGCGGGAGGGCCGGTTCTGTCCCTGAGCAGTTCTTC
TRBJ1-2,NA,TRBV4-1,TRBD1,CASSQEWGQTGGAYGYTF,TGCGCCAGCAGCCAAGAGTGGGGTCAGACAGGGGGGGCCTATGGCTACACCTTC
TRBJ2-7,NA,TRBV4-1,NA,CASSQGALDARYEQYF,TGCGCCAGCAGCCAAGGAGCCCTAGACGCGCGCTACGAGCAGTACTTC
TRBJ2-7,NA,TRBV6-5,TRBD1,CASSYPTGVGSYEQYF,TGTGCCAGCAGTTACCCAACAGGGGTCGGCTCCTACGAGCAGTACTTC
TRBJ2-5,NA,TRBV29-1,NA,CSVGGGVVRGETQYF,TGCAGCGTTGGGGGTGGGGTCGTAAGGGGAGAGACCCAGTACTTC